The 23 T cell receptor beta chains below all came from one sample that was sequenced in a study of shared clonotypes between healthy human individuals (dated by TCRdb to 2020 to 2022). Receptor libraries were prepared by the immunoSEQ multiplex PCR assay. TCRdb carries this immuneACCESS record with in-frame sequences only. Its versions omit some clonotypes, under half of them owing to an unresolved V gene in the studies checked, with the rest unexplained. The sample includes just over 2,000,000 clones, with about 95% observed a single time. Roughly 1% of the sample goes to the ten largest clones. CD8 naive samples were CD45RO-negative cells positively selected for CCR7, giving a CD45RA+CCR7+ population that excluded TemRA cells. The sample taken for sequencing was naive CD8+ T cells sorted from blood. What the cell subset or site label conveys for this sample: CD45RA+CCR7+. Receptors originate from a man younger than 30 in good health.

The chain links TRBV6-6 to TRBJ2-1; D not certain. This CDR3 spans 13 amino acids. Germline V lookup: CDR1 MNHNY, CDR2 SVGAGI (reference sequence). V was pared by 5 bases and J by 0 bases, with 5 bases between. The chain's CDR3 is CASSPGSYNEQFF. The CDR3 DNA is TGTGCCAGCAGTCCCGGCTCCTACAATGAGCAGTTCTTC.

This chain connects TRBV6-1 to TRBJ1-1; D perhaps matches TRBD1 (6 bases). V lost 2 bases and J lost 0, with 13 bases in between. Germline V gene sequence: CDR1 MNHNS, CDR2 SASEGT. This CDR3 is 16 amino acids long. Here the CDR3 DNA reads TGTGCCAGCAGTGAATTATCTGGGGGGCTGAACACTGAAGCTTTCTTT. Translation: CASSELSGGLNTEAFF.

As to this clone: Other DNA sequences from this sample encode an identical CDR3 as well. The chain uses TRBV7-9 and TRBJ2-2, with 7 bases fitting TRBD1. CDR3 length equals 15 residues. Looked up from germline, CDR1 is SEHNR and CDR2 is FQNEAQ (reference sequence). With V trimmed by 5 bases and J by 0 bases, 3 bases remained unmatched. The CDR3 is CASSPQGANTGELFF. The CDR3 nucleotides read TGTGCCAGCAGCCCCCAGGGGGCGAACACCGGGGAGCTGTTTTTT.

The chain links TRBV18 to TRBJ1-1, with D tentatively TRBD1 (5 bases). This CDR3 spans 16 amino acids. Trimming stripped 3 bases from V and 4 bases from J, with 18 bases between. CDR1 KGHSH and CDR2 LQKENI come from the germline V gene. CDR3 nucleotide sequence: TGTGCCAGCTCACCTGTAACAGTTCAGGGCAGCACTGAAGCTTTCTTT. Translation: CASSPVTVQGSTEAFF.

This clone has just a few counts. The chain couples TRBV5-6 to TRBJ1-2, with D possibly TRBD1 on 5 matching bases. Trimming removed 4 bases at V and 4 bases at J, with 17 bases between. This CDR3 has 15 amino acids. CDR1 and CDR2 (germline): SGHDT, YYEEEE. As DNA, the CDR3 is TGTGCCAGCAGCCCACGTGGGGCCCCACCCTATGGCTACACCTTC. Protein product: CASSPRGAPPYGYTF. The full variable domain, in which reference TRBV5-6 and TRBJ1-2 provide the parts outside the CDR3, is DAGVTQSPTHLIKTRGQQVTLRCSPKSGHDTVSWYQQALGQGPQFIFQYYEEEERQRGNFPDRFSGHQFPNYSSELNVNALLLGDSALYLCASSPRGAPPYGYTFGSGTRLTVV.

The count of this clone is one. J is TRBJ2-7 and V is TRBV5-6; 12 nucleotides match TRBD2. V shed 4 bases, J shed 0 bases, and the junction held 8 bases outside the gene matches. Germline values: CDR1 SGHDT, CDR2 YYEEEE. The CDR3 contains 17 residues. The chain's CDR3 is CASSPGTSGPLSYEQYF. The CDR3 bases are TGTGCCAGCAGCCCCGGGACTAGCGGGCCCCTCTCCTACGAGCAGTACTTC.

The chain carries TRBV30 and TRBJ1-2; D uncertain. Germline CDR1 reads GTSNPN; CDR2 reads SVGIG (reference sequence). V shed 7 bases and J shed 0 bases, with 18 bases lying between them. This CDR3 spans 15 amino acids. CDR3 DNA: TGTGCCTTGAAGCCCGACGGGTGGGCTAACTATGGCTACACCTTC. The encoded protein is CALKPDGWANYGYTF.

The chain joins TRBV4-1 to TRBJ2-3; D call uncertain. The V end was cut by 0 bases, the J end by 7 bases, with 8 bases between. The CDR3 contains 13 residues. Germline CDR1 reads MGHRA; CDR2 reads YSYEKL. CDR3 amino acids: CASSQDSLNTQYF. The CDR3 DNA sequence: TGCGCCAGCAGCCAAGATAGTTTAAATACGCAGTATTTT.

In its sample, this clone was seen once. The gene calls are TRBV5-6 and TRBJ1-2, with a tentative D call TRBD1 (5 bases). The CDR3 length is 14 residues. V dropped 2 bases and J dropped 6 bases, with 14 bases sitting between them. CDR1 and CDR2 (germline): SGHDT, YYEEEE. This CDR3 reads CASSLGEGSHGYTF. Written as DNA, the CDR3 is TGTGCCAGCAGCTTAGGGGAAGGATCTCATGGCTACACCTTC.

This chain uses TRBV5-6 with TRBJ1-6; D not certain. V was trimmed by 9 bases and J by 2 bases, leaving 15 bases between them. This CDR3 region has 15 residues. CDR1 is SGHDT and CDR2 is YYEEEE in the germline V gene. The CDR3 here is CATSVYGPYNSPLHF. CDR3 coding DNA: TGTGCCACCTCCGTTTACGGCCCCTATAATTCACCCCTCCACTTT.

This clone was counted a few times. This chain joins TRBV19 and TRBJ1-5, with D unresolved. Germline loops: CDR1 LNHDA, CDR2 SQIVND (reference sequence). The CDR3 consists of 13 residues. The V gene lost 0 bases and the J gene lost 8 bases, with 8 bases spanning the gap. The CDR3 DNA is TGTGCCAGTAGTATAGATCCTGAGGAGCCCCAGCATTTT. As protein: CASSIDPEEPQHF.

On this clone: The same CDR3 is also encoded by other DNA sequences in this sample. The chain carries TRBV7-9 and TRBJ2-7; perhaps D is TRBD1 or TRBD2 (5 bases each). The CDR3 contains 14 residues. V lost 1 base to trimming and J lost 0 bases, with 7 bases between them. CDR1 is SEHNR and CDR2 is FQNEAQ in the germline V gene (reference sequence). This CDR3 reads CASSLGGTSYEQYF. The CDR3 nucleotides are TGTGCCAGCAGCTTAGGTGGGACCTCCTACGAGCAGTACTTC.

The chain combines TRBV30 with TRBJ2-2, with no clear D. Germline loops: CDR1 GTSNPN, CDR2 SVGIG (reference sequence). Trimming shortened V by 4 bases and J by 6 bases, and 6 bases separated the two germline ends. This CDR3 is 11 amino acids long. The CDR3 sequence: CAWTHAGELFF. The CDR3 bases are TGTGCCTGGACTCACGCCGGGGAGCTGTTTTTT.

CDR3 nucleotides: TGTGCCAGCAGTGAGACGGAAAGCTCCTATAATTCACCCCTCCACTTT. Encoded protein: CASSETESSYNSPLHF. V gene TRBV2 combines with J gene TRBJ1-6; the D is unclear. Germline-derived CDR1 and CDR2 are SNHLY and FYNNEI. Trimming took 3 bases from V and 0 from J, leaving 9 bases between them. The CDR3 length is 16 residues.

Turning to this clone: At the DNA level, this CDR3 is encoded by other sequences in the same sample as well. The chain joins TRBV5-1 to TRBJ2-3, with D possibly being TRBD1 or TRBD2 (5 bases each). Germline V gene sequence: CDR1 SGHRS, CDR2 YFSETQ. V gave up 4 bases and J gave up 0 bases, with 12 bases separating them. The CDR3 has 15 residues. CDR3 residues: CASSLGTASTDTQYF. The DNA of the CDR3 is TGCGCCAGCAGCCTAGGGACCGCCAGCACAGATACGCAGTATTTT.

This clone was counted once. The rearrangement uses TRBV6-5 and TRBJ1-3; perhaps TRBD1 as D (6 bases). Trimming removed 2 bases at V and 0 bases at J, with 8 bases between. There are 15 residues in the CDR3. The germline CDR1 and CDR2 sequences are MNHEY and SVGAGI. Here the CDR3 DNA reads TGTGCCAGCAGTTACGGGACACCCTCTGGAAACACCATATATTTT. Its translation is CASSYGTPSGNTIYF.

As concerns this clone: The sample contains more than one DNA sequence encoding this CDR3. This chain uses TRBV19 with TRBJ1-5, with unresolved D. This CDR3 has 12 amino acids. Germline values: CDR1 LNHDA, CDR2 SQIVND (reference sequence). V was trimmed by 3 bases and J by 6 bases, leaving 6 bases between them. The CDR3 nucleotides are TGTGCCAGTAGTATTGGGATTCAGCCCCAGCATTTT. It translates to CASSIGIQPQHF.

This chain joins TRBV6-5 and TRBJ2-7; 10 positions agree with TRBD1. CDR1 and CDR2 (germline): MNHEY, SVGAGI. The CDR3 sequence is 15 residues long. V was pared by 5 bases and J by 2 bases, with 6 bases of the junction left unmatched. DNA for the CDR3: TGTGCCAGCAGTCCCCTCGGACAGGGGGCCTACGAGCAGTACTTC. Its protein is CASSPLGQGAYEQYF.

The CDR3 coding sequence is TGTGCCAGCAGTGAACGGGACAGGGATCAGCCCCAGCATTTT. It yields the protein CASSERDRDQPQHF. V is TRBV2 and J is TRBJ1-5, with TRBD1 matching over 9 bases. The CDR3 is made up of 14 amino acids. CDR1 is SNHLY, CDR2 FYNNEI, per germline. Trimming removed 2 bases from V and 5 bases from J; junction bases left unmatched: 1.

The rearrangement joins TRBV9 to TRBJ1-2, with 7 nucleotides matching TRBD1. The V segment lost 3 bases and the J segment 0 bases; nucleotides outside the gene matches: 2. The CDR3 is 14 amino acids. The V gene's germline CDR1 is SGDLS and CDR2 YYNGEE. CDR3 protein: CASSETGSNYGYTF. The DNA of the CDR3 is TGTGCCAGCAGCGAGACAGGGTCTAACTATGGCTACACCTTC.

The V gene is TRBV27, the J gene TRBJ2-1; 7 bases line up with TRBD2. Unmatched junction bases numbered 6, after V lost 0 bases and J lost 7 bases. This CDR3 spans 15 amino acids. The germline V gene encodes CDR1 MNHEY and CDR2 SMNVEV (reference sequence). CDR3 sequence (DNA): TGTGCCAGCAGTTTATCGATGACTAGCCTAAATGAGCAGTTCTTC. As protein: CASSLSMTSLNEQFF.

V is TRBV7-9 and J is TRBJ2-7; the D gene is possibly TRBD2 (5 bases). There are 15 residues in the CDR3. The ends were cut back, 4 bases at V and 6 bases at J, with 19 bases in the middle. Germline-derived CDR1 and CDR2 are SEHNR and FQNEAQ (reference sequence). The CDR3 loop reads CASSSAVGLSVEQYF. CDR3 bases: TGTGCCAGCAGCTCAGCGGTTGGGCTTTCCGTCGAGCAGTACTTC.

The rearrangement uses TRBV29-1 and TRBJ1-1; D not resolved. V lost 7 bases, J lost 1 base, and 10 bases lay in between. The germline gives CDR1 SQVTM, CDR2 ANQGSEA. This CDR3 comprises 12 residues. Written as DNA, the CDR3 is TGCAGCGCACATACAGAGAACACTGAAGCTTTCTTT. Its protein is CSAHTENTEAFF.